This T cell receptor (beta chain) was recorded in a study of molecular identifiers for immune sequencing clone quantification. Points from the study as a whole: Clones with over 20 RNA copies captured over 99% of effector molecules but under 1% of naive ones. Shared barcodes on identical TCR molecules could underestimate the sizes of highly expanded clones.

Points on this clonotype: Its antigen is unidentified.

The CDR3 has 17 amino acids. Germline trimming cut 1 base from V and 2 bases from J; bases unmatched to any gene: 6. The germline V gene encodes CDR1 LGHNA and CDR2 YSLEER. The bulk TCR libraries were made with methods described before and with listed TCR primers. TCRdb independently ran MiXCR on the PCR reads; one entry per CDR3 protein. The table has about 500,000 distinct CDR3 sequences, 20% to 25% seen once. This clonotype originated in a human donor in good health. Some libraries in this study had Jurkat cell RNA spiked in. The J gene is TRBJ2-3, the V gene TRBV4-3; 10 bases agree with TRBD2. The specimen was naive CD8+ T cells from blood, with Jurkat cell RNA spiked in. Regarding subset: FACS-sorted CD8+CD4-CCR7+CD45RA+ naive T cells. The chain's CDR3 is CASSQVLGTSATDTQYF. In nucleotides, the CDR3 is TGCGCCAGCAGCCAAGTACTGGGGACTAGCGCCACAGATACGCAGTATTTT.